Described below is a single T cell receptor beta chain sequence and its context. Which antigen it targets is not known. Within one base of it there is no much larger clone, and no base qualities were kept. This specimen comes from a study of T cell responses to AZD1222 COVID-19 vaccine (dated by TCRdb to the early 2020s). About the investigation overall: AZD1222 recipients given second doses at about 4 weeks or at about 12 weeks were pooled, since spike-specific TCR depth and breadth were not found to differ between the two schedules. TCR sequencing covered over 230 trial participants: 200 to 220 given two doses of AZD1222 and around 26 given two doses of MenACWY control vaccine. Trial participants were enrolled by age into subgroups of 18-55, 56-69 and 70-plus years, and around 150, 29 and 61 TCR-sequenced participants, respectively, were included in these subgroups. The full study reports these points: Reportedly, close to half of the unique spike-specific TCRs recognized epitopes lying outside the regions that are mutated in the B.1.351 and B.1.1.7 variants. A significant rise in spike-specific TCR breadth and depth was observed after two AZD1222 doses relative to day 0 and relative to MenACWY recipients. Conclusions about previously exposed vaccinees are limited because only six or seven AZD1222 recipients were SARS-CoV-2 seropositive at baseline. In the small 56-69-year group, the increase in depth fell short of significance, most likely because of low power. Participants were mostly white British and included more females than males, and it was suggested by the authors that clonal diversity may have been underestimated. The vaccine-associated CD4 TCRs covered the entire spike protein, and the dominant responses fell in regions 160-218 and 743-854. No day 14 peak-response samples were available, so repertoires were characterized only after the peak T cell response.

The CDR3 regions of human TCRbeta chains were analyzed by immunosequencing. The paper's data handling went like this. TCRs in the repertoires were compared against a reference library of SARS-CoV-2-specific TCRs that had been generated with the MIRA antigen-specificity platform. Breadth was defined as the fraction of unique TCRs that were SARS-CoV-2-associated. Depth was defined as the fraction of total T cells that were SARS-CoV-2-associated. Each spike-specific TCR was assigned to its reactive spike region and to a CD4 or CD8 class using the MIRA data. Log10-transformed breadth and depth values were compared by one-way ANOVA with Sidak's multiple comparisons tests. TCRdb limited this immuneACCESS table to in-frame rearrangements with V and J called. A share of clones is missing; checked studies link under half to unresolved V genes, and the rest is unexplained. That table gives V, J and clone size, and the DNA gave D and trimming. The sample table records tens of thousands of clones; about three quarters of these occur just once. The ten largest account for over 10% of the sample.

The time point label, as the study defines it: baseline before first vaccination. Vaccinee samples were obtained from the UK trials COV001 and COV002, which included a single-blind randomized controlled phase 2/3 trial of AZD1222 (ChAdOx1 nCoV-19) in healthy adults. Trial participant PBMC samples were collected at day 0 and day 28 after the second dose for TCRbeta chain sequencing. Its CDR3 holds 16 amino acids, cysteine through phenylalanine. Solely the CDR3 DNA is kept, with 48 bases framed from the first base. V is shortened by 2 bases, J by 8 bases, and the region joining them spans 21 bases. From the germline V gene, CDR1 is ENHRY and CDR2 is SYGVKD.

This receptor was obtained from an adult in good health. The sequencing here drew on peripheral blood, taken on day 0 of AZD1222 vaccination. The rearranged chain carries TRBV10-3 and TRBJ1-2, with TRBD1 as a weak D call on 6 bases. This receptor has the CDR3 CAISEDLTRPGDGYTF. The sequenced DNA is TGTGCCATCAGTGAGGACTTAACGCGGCCAGGGGACGGCTACACCTTC.